Listed below are T cell receptor beta chains from one sample, sequenced in a study of T cells in Graves' hyperthyroidism and ophthalmopathy. One entry per CDR3 protein, called by TCRdb with MiXCR from the multiplex PCR reads. This table holds about 350,000 distinct CDR3 sequences, 17% found once. The sequenced sample consisted of blood. The receptors come from a woman aged 25 to 39 with Graves' hyperthyroidism that later progressed to Graves' ophthalmopathy. Both conserved end residues are part of each CDR3. A D gene is named only where the DNA matches it firmly. Where a row states a size, it is once, few, many or the class of an expanded clone; other rows omit it.

d_call,v_call,clone_size,j_call,cdr3_length,cdr3_nt,cdr3_aa
TRBD2,TRBV28,many,TRBJ2-1,15,TGTGCCAGCAGTTGGGGGACTAGCGGGATATATGAGCAGTTCTTC,CASSWGTSGIYEQFF
TRBD1,TRBV7-9,.,TRBJ1-5,15,TGTGCCAGCAGTCCAGGGGGCTTGGGCAATCAGCCCCAGCATTTT,CASSPGGLGNQPQHF
.,TRBV28,many,TRBJ2-2,14,TGTGCCACCTTACCCCAGGGGGGAACCGGGGAGCTGTTTTTT,CATLPQGGTGELFF
.,TRBV30,many,TRBJ2-7,11,TGTGCCTGGAGCACTAGTTACGAGCAGTACTTC,CAWSTSYEQYF
.,TRBV12-3/TRBV12-4,many,TRBJ2-5,12,TGTGCCAGCAGTGAGGTCGAAGAGACCCAGTACTTC,CASSEVEETQYF
TRBD1,TRBV20-1,many,TRBJ1-6,16,TGCAGTGCTCAGGGACAGGGGGCTGAGTGGAATTCACCCCTCCACTTT,CSAQGQGAEWNSPLHF
.,TRBV9,few,TRBJ2-1,15,TGTGCCAGCAGCGCACAGGGAGTTCAGGGCAATGAGCAGTTCTTC,CASSAQGVQGNEQFF
TRBD2,TRBV5-1,few,TRBJ2-1,17,TGCGCCAGCAGCCCTCGGCCACTAGCGGGGACGAACAATGAGCAGTTCTTC,CASSPRPLAGTNNEQFF
TRBD2,TRBV4-2,.,TRBJ2-1,15,TGTGCCAGCAGCCTCCTAGCGGGGGGCATCAATGAGCAGTTCTTC,CASSLLAGGINEQFF
.,TRBV5-1,few,TRBJ1-1,13,TGCGCCAGCAGCTTGGAGAGGTACACTGAAGCTTTCTTT,CASSLERYTEAFF
.,TRBV3-1,many,TRBJ2-7,14,TGTGCCAGCAGCCCCCCTAGCCTCGGCTACGAGCAGTACTTC,CASSPPSLGYEQYF